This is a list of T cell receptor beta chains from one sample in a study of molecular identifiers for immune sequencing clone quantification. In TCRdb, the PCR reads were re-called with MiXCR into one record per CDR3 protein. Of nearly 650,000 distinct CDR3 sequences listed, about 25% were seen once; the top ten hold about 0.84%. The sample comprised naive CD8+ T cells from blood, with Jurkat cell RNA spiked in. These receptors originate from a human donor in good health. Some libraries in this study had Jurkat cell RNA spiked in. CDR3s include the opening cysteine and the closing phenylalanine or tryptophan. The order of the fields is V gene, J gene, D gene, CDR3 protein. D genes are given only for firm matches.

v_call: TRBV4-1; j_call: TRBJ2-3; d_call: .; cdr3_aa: CASSLLLVWGSTDTQYF
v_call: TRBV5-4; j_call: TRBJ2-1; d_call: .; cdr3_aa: CASSVSQEQFF
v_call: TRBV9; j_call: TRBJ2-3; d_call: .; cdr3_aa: CASSVEPTLLTDTQYF
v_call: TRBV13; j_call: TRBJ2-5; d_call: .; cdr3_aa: CASSKEETQYF
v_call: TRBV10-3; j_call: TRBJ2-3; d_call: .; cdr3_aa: CAISEYTTDTQYF
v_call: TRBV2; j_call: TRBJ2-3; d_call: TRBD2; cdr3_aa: CASSHTSGGTLLYTDTQYF
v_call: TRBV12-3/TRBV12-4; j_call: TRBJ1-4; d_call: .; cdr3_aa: CASRDTSDEKLFF
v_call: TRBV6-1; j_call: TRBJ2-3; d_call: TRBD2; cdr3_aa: CASDRGTSGTLPTDTQYF
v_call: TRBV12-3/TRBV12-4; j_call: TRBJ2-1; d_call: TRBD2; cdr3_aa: CASSPTSGGNYNEQFF
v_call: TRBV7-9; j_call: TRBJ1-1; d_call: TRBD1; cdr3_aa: CASRLDRMNTEAFF
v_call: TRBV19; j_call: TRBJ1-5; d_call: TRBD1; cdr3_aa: CARSIMTGGNQPQHF
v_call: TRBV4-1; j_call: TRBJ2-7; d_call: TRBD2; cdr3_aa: CASSQVTSARYEQYF
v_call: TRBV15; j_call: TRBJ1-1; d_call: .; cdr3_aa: CATSRDWANTEAFF
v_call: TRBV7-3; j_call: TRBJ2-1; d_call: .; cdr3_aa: CASSLSRLAEQFF
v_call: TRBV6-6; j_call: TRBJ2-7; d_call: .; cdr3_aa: CASSRPPSRAPSGEQYF
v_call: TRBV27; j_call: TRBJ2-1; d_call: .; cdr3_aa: CASTRPGVFPNEQFF
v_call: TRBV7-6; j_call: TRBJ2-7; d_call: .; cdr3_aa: CASSLVAVGNEQYF
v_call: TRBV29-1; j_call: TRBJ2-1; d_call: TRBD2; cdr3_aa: CSVQLRGGGVNEQFF
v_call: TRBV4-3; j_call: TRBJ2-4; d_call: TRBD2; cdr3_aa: CASSQEVGGSRKYF
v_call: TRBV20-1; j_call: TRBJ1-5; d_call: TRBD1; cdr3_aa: CSARPDRVWIAGNQPQHF
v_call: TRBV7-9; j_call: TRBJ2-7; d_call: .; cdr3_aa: CASGGLGHLRYEQYF
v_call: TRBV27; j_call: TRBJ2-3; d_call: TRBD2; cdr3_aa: CASSRGLAGGGDTQYF
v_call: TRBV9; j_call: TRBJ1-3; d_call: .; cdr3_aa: CASSAPVYSYSVDTIYF
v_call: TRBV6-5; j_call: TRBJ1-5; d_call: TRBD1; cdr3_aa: CASRTGQGRNQPQHF
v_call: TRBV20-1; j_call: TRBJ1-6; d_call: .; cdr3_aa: CSARDYGIFSPLHF
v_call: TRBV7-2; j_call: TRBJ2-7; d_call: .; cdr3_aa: CASSPSSSYEQYF
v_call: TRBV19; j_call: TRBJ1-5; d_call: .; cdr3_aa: CASTWAPNSRYNQPQHF
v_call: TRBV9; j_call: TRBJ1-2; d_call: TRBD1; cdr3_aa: CASSVGTGGNYGYTF
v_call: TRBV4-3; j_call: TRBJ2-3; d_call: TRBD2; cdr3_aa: CASSPALAGDSDTQYF
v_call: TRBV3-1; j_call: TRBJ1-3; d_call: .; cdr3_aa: CASSQDFYSGNTIYF
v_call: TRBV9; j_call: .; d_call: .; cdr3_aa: CASSVDGTYEQYF
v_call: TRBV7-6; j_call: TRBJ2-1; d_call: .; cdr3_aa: CASSPYGHPEFYNEQFF
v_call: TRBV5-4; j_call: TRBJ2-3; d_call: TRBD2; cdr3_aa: CASTPSGDSTDTQYF
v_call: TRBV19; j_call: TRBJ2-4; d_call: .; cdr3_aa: CASSIGQGRENIQYF
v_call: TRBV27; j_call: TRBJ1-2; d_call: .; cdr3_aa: CASSFGIQYGYTF
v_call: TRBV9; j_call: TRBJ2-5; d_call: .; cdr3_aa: CASSPPLGRTQETQYF
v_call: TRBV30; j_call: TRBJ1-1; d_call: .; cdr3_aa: CAWRTTEAFF
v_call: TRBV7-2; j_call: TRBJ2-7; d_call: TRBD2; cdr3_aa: CASSSNPGLAGSYEQYF
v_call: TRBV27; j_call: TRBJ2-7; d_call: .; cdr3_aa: CASSLWGTGHYEQYF
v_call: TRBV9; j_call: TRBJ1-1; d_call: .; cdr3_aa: CASSDTGGGAFF
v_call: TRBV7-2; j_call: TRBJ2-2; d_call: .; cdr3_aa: CASSLAHPSNTGELFF
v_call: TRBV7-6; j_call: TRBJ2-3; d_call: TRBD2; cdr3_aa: CASSIYPSGDVYTQYF
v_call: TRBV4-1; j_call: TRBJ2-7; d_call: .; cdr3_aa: CASSQDIDSSYEQYF
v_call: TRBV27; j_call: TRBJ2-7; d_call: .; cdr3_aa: CASRAGGAYEQYF
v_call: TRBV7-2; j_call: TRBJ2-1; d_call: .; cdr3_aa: CASSFRPTSEQFF
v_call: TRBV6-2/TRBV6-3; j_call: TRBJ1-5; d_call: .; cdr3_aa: CASSRAGADYNQPQHF
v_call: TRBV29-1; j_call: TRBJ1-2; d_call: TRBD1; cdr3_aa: CSVSGGTYGYTF
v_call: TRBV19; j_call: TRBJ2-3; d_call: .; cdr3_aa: CASSIIEGEGTDTQYF
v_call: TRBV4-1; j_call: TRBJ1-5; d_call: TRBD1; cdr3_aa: CASSPAGQGSQPQHF
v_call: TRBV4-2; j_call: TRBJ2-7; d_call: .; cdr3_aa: CASSQDRTANYEQYF
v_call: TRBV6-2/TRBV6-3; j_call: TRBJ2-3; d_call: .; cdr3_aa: CASGYAWDTQYF
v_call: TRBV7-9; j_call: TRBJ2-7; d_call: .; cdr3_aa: CASSSKMGEQYF
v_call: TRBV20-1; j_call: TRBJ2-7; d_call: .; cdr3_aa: CSARGGGGYEQYF